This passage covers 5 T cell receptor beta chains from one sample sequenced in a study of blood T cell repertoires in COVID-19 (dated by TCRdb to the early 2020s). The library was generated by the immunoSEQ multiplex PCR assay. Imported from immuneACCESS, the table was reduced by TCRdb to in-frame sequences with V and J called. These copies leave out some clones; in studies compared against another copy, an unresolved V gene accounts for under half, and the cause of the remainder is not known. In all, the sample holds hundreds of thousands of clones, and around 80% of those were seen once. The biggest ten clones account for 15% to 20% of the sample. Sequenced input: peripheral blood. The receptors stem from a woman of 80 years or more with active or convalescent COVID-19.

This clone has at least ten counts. Here the CDR3 reads CASIRWSNTEAFF. The CDR3, as DNA: TGTGCCAGCATCAGGTGGTCGAACACTGAAGCTTTCTTT. J is TRBJ1-1 and V is TRBV2, with D hard to call. Germline assignment: CDR1 SNHLY and CDR2 FYNNEI. The CDR3 has 13 amino acids. The V end lost 7 bases, the J end lost 1 base, and 10 bases lay between the germline ends.

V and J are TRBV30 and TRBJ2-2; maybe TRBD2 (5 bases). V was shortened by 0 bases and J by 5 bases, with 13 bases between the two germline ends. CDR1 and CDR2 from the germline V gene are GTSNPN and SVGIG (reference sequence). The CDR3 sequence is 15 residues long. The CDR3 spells CAWSVRVGGTGELFF. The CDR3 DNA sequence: TGTGCCTGGAGTGTACGGGTAGGCGGGACCGGGGAGCTGTTTTTT.

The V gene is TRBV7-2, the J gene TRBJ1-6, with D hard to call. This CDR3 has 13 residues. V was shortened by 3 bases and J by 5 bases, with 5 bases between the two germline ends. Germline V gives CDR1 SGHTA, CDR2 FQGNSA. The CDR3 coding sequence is TGTGCCAGCAGCTTCCTAAATAATTCACCCCTCCACTTT. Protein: CASSFLNNSPLHF.

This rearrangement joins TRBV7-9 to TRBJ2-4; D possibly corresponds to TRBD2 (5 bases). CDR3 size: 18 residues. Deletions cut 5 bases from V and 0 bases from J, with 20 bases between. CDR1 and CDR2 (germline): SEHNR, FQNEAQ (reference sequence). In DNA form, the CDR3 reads TGTGCCAGCAGCCCTCACCCGACCGGTGGAGGAGCCAAAAACATTCAGTACTTC. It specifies CASSPHPTGGGAKNIQYF. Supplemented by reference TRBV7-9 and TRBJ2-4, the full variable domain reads DTGVSQNPRHKITKRGQNVTFRCDPISEHNRLYWYRQTLGQGPEFLTYFQNEAQLEKSRLLSDRFSAERPKGSFSTLEIQRTEQGDSAMYLCASSPHPTGGGAKNIQYFGAGTRLSVL.

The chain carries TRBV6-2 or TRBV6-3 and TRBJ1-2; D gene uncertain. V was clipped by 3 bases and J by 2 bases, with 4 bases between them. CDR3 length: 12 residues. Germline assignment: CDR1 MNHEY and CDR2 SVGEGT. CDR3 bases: TGTGCCAGCAGTTATCTGAACTATGGCTACACCTTC. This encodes CASSYLNYGYTF.